This T cell receptor (beta chain) was captured in a study of T cells in Graves' hyperthyroidism and ophthalmopathy. Regarding the study as a whole: For ophthalmopathy, model prediction preceded onset by a median 6.5 months.

There are a few counts of this clonotype. Its antigen is not known. Uncontrolled infection, other autoimmune disease, pregnancy and lactation each barred patients from inclusion. RNA transcripts served as the template for amplifying TCR beta CDR3 regions. HTBI primers were employed in a first-round RT-PCR of the TCR CDR3. TCRdb reprocessed the multiplex PCR reads via MiXCR and lists one record per CDR3 protein. In the table there are 650,000 to 800,000 distinct CDR3 sequences, roughly 45% of which are singletons. The sample consisted of peripheral blood or thyroid tissue (not recorded which). The sequence was obtained from an adult man with Graves' disease, either hyperthyroidism or ophthalmopathy (not recorded which).

The CDR3 loop reads CASSSTSPGQGRHEQYF. The CDR3 DNA is TGTGCCAGCAGCTCCACTTCCCCCGGGCAGGGGAGACACGAGCAGTACTTC. The V gene is TRBV7-9, the J gene TRBJ2-7; tentatively, D is TRBD1 (6 bases). The CDR3 has 17 residues. V lost 4 bases and J lost 5, with 24 bases in between. CDR1 is SEHNR, CDR2 FQNEAQ, per germline (reference sequence). Supplemented by reference TRBV7-9 and TRBJ2-7, the full variable domain reads DTGVSQNPRHKITKRGQNVTFRCDPISEHNRLYWYRQTLGQGPEFLTYFQNEAQLEKSRLLSDRFSAERPKGSFSTLEIQRTEQGDSAMYLCASSSTSPGQGRHEQYFGPGTRLTVT.